The 15 T cell receptor beta chains given below trace back to one sample, sequenced in a study of blood T cell repertoires in COVID-19. Libraries were prepared by immunoSEQ multiplex PCR; TCRdb keeps only in-frame clonotypes and omits some of them. The sample records nearly 250,000 clones, 86% being singletons. The sequenced sample was peripheral blood. The source is a woman aged 80 or over with COVID-19, enrolled during active disease.

Concerning this clone itself: The same CDR3 is also encoded by other DNA sequences in this sample. This rearrangement joins TRBV20-1 to TRBJ1-2; the match to TRBD1 covers 12 bases. Germline CDR1 is DFQATT and CDR2 is SNEGSKA (reference sequence). The CDR3 contains 14 residues. With 3 bases clipped from V and 7 bases from J, the junction kept 6 bases outside the gene matches. The CDR3 loop reads CSASLGQGASGYTF. The CDR3 DNA reads TGCAGTGCTAGTCTGGGACAGGGGGCTAGTGGCTACACCTTC.

This rearrangement joins TRBV5-1 to TRBJ2-2; no clear D. V was pared by 0 bases and J by 5 bases, with 8 bases between. The CDR3 totals 14 residues. Germline lookup yields CDR1 SGHRS and CDR2 YFSETQ. As DNA, the CDR3 is TGCGCCAGCAGCTTGGTAACTTCAACCGGGGAGCTGTTTTTT. Protein sequence: CASSLVTSTGELFF.

V is TRBV20-1 and J is TRBJ1-2; 8 bases match TRBD1. The CDR3 consists of 13 residues. V was pared by 3 bases and J by 8 bases, with 8 bases of the junction left unmatched. CDR1 and CDR2 (germline): DFQATT, SNEGSKA (reference sequence). The CDR3 sequence: CSASRQGAEGYTF. CDR3 in DNA: TGCAGTGCTAGTAGGCAGGGGGCTGAGGGCTACACCTTC.

The V and J genes are TRBV19 and TRBJ1-5, with a weak D call TRBD1 (5 bases). Germline CDR1 is LNHDA and CDR2 is SQIVND (reference sequence). The CDR3 covers 15 residues. The V end was cut by 4 bases, the J end by 5 bases, with 15 bases between. The CDR3 spells CASSRTSGYYQPQHF. The CDR3, as DNA: TGTGCCAGTAGTAGGACCTCAGGGTACTATCAGCCCCAGCATTTT.

The chain links TRBV28 to TRBJ1-5, with a tentative D call TRBD1 (5 bases). CDR1 and CDR2 (germline): MDHEN, SYDVKM. CDR3 length: 14 residues. The ends were cut back, 5 bases at V and 11 bases at J, with 19 bases in the middle. CDR3 residues: CASSPTAGLGAQHF. CDR3 in DNA: TGTGCCAGCAGTCCCACAGCAGGCCTAGGGGCCCAGCATTTT.

The CDR3 DNA reads TGTGCCAGCAGTGTTAGCGGGGGGGGGCTCTCAAACTATGGCTACACCTTC. This encodes CASSVSGGGLSNYGYTF. V and J are TRBV6-1 and TRBJ1-2; a possible D gene is TRBD1 (6 bases). Germline-derived CDR1 and CDR2 are MNHNS and SASEGT. This CDR3 is 17 amino acids long. With 4 bases removed from V and 2 bases from J, the gap between germline ends came to 20 bases.

This sequence joins TRBV28 and TRBJ1-1; D remains ambiguous. The CDR3 runs 12 residues. Looked up from germline, CDR1 is MDHEN and CDR2 is SYDVKM. V lost 10 bases and J 0 bases, leaving 9 bases between the germline ends. CDR3 sequence reads: CATSVMNTEAFF. CDR3 sequence (DNA): TGTGCCACCTCGGTCATGAACACTGAAGCTTTCTTT.

This sequence joins TRBV2 and TRBJ1-5; 7 nucleotides match TRBD1. This CDR3 spans 16 amino acids. V lost 5 bases, J lost 0 bases, and 7 bases stayed unmatched. Germline assignment: CDR1 SNHLY and CDR2 FYNNEI. The CDR3 protein is CASSRQGSYSNQPQHF. DNA of the CDR3: TGTGCCAGCAGTCGACAGGGCTCTTATAGCAATCAGCCCCAGCATTTT.

This clone occurred once. The chain joins TRBV11-2 to TRBJ2-7, with 7 positions matching TRBD2. The CDR3 consists of 14 residues. V lost 1 base to trimming and J lost 1 base; unmatched junction nucleotides: 1. Germline V gives CDR1 SGHAT, CDR2 FQNNGV. CDR3: CASSLGGGSYEQYF. CDR3 nucleotides: TGTGCCAGCAGCTTAGGGGGGGGGTCCTACGAGCAGTACTTC.

This chain connects TRBV7-2 to TRBJ2-5; 12 nucleotides align to TRBD2. CDR1 is SGHTA, CDR2 FQGNSA, per germline. The V and J ends lost 5 bases and 1 base, in that order; junction bases with no gene match: 5. This CDR3 spans 16 amino acids. CDR3 coding DNA: TGTGCCAGCAGCCAACTAGCGGGGGGCCCCCAAGAGACCCAGTACTTC. Protein: CASSQLAGGPQETQYF. The whole variable domain, filled in from reference TRBV7-2 and TRBJ2-5, reads GAGVSQSPSNKVTEKGKDVELRCDPISGHTALYWYRQSLGQGLEFLIYFQGNSAPDKSGLPSDRFSAERTGGSVSTLTIQRTQQEDSAVYLCASSQLAGGPQETQYFGPGTRLLVL.

This chain connects TRBV29-1 to TRBJ1-4, with TRBD1 matching over 11 bases. The CDR3 runs 18 residues. V shed 4 bases, J shed 0 bases, and the junction held 10 bases outside the gene matches. The germline gives CDR1 SQVTM, CDR2 ANQGSEA. Here the CDR3 DNA reads TGCAGCGTTGTACCTGTCCCGGGACAGGGGGCAACTAATGAAAAACTGTTTTTT. It codes for CSVVPVPGQGATNEKLFF.

The chain carries TRBV6-9 and TRBJ1-5, with D maybe TRBD1 (5 bases). The V end was cut by 7 bases, the J end by 0 bases, with 10 bases between. Germline assignment: CDR1 MNHGY and CDR2 SVAAGI. The CDR3 has 14 residues. Written as DNA, the CDR3 is TGTGCCAGCACCTTAGGGGTTAGCAATCAGCCCCAGCATTTT. Its translation: CASTLGVSNQPQHF.

The rearrangement links TRBV27 to TRBJ1-5; D remains ambiguous. The germline V gene has CDR1 MNHEY and CDR2 SMNVEV (reference sequence). CDR3 length: 13 residues. Trimming took 6 bases from V and 7 from J, leaving 13 bases between them. The CDR3 region has the DNA TGTGCCAGCAGCCCCTCGAGGGTGCAGCCCCAGCATTTT. This translates into CASSPSRVQPQHF.

This sequence joins TRBV19 and TRBJ1-6, with TRBD1 as a possible D gene (6 bases). The ends were cut back, 7 bases at V and 10 bases at J, with 17 bases in the middle. The length of the CDR3 is 14 residues. In germline, CDR1 is LNHDA, CDR2 SQIVND (reference sequence). The CDR3 DNA reads as TGTGCCAGTACCCCAGGGGAAGTTAGGTCACCCCTCCACTTT. It translates to CASTPGEVRSPLHF.

V is TRBV7-2 and J is TRBJ1-6; weak D call: TRBD1 (5 bases). Germline CDR1 SGHTA, CDR2 FQGNSA. This CDR3 has 15 residues. Trimming took 2 bases from V and 5 from J, leaving 10 bases between them. The CDR3 DNA sequence: TGTGCCAGCAGCTTAAGTGCAGGGAATAATTCACCCCTCCACTTT. It codes for CASSLSAGNNSPLHF.